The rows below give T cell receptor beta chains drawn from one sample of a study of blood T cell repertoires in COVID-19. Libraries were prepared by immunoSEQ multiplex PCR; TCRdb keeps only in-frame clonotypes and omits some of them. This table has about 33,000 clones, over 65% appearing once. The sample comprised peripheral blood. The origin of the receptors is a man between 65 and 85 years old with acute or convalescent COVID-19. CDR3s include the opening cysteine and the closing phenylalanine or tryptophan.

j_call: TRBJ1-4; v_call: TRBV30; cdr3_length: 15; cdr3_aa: CAWNLQGIVSEKLFF
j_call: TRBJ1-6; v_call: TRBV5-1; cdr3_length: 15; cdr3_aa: CASRVPGTGNSPLHF
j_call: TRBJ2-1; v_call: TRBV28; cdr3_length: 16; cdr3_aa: CASSLWGSGSYNEQFF
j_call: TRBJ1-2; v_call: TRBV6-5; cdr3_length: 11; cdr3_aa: CASLGGALHTF
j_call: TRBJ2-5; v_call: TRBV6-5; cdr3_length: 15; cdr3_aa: CASRTPGQGKETQYF
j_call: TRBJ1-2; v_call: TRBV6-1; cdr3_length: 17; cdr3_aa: CASSEVGQGAFNYGYTF
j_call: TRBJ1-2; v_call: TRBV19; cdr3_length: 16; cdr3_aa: CASSPPGTGRLHGYTF
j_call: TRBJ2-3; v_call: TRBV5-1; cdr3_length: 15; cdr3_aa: CASSMDRADTDTQYF
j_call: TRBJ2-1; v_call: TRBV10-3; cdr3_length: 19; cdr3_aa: CAISEGPPGQGGPYNEQFF
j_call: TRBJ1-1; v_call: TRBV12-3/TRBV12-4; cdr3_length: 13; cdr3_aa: CASRGGAQTEAFF
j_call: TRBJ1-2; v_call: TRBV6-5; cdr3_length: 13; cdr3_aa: CASRSTDFGGYTF
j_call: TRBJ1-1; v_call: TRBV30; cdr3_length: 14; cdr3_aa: CACSRQGMNTEAFF